These T cell receptor beta chains were read from a single sample in a study of T-cell reconstitution after alpha-beta-depleted transplantation in children. TCRdb re-derived calls from the PCR reads in MiXCR, one entry per CDR3 protein. The sample yields approximately 1,000,000 distinct CDR3 sequences, under 30% seen once. The specimen was PBMCs, mostly from graft donor cells, collected 360 days after TCRalphabeta/CD19-depleted stem cell transplant. The receptors come from a boy in the first two years of life who had a stem cell transplant for SCID, so the T cells may come from the graft donor. Both conserved end residues are part of each CDR3. A D gene is named only where the DNA matches it firmly. The size entry is marked missing in some rows and otherwise reads once, few, many or a size class.

d_call	v_call	j_call	clone_size	cdr3_length	cdr3_nt	cdr3_aa
.	TRBV5-1	TRBJ2-5	.	17	TGCGCCAGCAGCTTGGCCGTCGCAGGGGGAGGACAAGAGACCCAGTACTTC	CASSLAVAGGGQETQYF
.	TRBV7-8	TRBJ2-7	few	13	TGTGCCAGCAGCTTAGAGACTTCTTTCGAGCAGTACTTC	CASSLETSFEQYF
TRBD2	TRBV11-2	TRBJ2-3	.	18	TGTGCCAGCAGCCGCCGCGGTGCGGGGGGGCGGGGCACAGATACGCAGTATTTT	CASSRRGAGGRGTDTQYF
.	TRBV5-1	TRBJ1-1	few	12	TGCGCCAGCAGCTTCAGGGGTGCTGAAGCTTTCTTT	CASSFRGAEAFF
TRBD1	TRBV7-2	TRBJ2-7	.	15	TGTGCCAGCAGCTCCTGGGACAGCCATCCCTACGAGCAGTACTTC	CASSSWDSHPYEQYF
TRBD1	TRBV27	TRBJ2-2	.	15	TGTGCCAGCAGTCCAGACAGGGATTCTACCGGGGAGCTGTTTTTT	CASSPDRDSTGELFF
.	TRBV12-3/TRBV12-4	TRBJ2-1	few	12	TGTGCCAGCAGTTTAGAGGCCCTCGGGCAGTTCTTC	CASSLEALGQFF
.	TRBV6-5	TRBJ2-2	.	15	TGTGCCAGCAGTTATAGCCGAACGAACACCGGGGAGCTGTTTTTT	CASSYSRTNTGELFF
TRBD1	TRBV5-1	TRBJ1-3	.	14	TGCGCCAGCAGCCGTGACAGGGAGGGCAACACCATATATTTT	CASSRDREGNTIYF
.	TRBV28	TRBJ2-2	.	13	TGTGCCAGCAGGGGGGGTGAGGCCGGGGAGCTGTTTTTT	CASRGGEAGELFF
TRBD2	TRBV5-1	TRBJ2-1	few	19	TGCGCCAGCAGCTCTAAAATGCTAGCGGGGGGCGCCTCCTACAATGAGCAGTTCTTC	CASSSKMLAGGASYNEQFF
TRBD2	TRBV20-1	TRBJ2-7	few	15	TGCAGTGCTAGACCCGGGGGGTTACCCTTTTACGAGCAGTACTTC	CSARPGGLPFYEQYF
TRBD1	TRBV3-1	TRBJ2-4	.	17	TGTGCCAGCAGCCGAACGGGGACCGGACAGGCGAAAAACATTCAGTACTTC	CASSRTGTGQAKNIQYF
.	TRBV6-2/TRBV6-3	TRBJ2-7	many	14	TGTGCCAGCAGGGCTAGCTACGCTCCCTACGAGCAGTACTTC	CASRASYAPYEQYF
.	TRBV20-1	TRBJ1-5	few	16	TGCAGTGCTAGAGCCCCGACCCCTTCGGGCAATCAGCCCCAGCATTTT	CSARAPTPSGNQPQHF
.	TRBV20-1	TRBJ2-7	few	15	TGCAGTGCCCCTTTTCAAGGGGCCATCACGTCCGAGCAGTACTTC	CSAPFQGAITSEQYF
.	TRBV4-1	TRBJ2-1	.	15	TGCGCCAGCAGCCAAGATCCCGGCTCCTACAATGAGCAGTTCTTC	CASSQDPGSYNEQFF
.	TRBV4-3	TRBJ2-7	few	15	TGCGCCAGCAGCCAGTATGGACATACCTCCTACGAGCAGTACTTC	CASSQYGHTSYEQYF